This TCR beta chain was identified in a study of technical replicates of blood from a few donors. Generated by immunoSEQ multiplex PCR, the TCRdb table keeps only in-frame clones and is missing some. The sample carries 100,000 or so clones, roughly 96% recorded once. The CDR3 consists of 12 residues. The germline V gene encodes CDR1 SGHNT and CDR2 YYREEE (reference sequence). Trimming removed 4 bases from V and 2 bases from J, with 7 bases in between. The genes are TRBV5-4 and TRBJ2-7, with D perhaps matching TRBD2 (5 bases). The sequence derives from a human donor in good health. The sequencing input was T cells isolated from PBMCs. CDR3: CASSRETYEQYF. The CDR3 DNA reads as TGTGCCAGCAGCAGGGAGACCTACGAGCAGTACTTC.